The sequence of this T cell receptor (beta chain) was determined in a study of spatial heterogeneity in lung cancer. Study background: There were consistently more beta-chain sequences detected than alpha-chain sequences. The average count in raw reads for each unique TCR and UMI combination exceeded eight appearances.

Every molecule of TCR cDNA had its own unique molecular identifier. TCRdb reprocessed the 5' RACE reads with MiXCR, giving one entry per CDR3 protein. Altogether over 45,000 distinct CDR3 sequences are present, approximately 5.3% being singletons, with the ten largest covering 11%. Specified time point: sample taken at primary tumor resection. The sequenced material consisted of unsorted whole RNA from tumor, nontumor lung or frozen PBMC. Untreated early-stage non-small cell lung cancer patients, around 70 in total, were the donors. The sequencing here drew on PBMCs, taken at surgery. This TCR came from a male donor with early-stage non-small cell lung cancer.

The CDR3 nucleotides are TGTGCCATCAGTGGGCTAGCGGGAGGGTACAATGAGCAGTTCTTC. Amino acid sequence: CAISGLAGGYNEQFF. The rearrangement joins TRBV10-3 to TRBJ2-1; 12 bases map to TRBD2. This CDR3 is built from 15 residues. Trimming took 4 bases from V and 4 from J; bases not matched to a gene: 2. Germline values: CDR1 ENHRY, CDR2 SYGVKD.